This T cell receptor (beta chain) was recorded in a study of blood T cell repertoires in COVID-19 (dated by TCRdb to the early 2020s). Turning to the overall study: Collaborator samples came from the United States, Italy and Spain and covered acute and convalescent phases of COVID-19. The material from the prospective study consisted of cDNA or gDNA derived from T cells, B-cell-depleted T cells, or PBMCs. Subjects who had been exposed to COVID-19, were actively infected with it, or had recovered from it provided the deeply sampled blood TCRbeta repertoires that made up the dataset. The repertoires were made available in a free public database intended to serve as a resource for research on the immune response to SARS-CoV-2. Samples came from the ongoing ImmuneRACE study (first 160 participants) plus 1,254 subjects from 6 global collaborators. A de-identified subject ID, COVID-19 status, age in years and sex were almost always included in the sample metadata. Where HLA class I and class II types were available, the types were taken from metadata supplied by the sample provider, not from assay-based typing.

The CDR1 and CDR2 encoded by the germline V gene are SGHTA and FQGNSA. Spanning cysteine to phenylalanine, the CDR3 consists of 14 amino acids. The read is trimmed to its CDR3 DNA, 42 bases read in frame from base 1. After removal of 4 bases from V and 3 bases from J, the junction retains 5 bases not matched to a gene. Each collaborating institution followed its own protocols to collect whole blood in K2EDTA tubes. For TCRbeta analysis, collaborators shipped samples in one of three forms: frozen whole blood, isolated PBMCs, or DNA extracted from either of those sample types. Worth noting for this clone: No antigen is known for it. The record has no base qualities; no much larger clone is one base away.

The immunoSEQ Assay, a bias-controlled multiplex PCR, was used to amplify TCRbeta CDR3 regions from genomic DNA. Processing in the source paper ran as follows. The number of nucleated cells in each sample was estimated by amplification of reference gene primers within the assay. To quantify the absolute abundance of each unique TCRbeta CDR3 rearrangement, sequence reads were collapsed and filtered. For each sample, productive Simpson clonality was calculated as the square root of Simpson's diversity index across productive rearrangements. The table was pulled from immuneACCESS by TCRdb, which kept in-frame rearrangements only. Such tables lose some clones; where checked, under half of the loss comes from unresolved V genes, and the rest has no known cause. V and J calls plus clone size are reproduced from that table; the DNA served to infer D and trimming. The sample has around 120,000 clones on record, approximately 80% of them singletons. Clones ranked in the top ten supply around 3.9% of the sample.

What the authors observed across the whole study: How much clinical and demographic metadata was included differed by source and by participant, and the metadata was provided uncurated.

The TCR was taken from a woman older than 75 with acute or convalescent COVID-19. The sample comprised peripheral blood. This receptor chain uses TRBV7-2 and TRBJ2-5; the junction holds 7 bases that match TRBD1. The DNA sequence follows: TGTGCCAGCAGCTCGGGGACAGTTAAAGAGACCCAGTACTTC. It is translated as CASSSGTVKETQYF.